These 3 T cell receptor beta chains share one sample of origin, sequenced in a study of vaccination effects on CD4 cells after COVID-19. These receptors are not linked to any known antigen. Sequencing used immunoSEQ multiplex PCR; TCRdb keeps in-frame clones, though not all of them. This table holds around 50,000 clones, 65% to 80% found once. The culture ran for roughly ten days, and then CD4+ T cells were isolated. This person caught SARS-CoV-2 sometime from March to December 2020, and PCR testing confirmed the infection. Vaccine administered to participants consisted of two doses of either BNT162b2 or mRNA-1273. The sample consisted of CD4+ T cells from PBMCs cultured without peptide, taken after COVID-19 vaccination. Every receptor here comes from a human donor who had a prior SARS-CoV-2 infection.

The chain uses TRBV25-1 and TRBJ1-1; possible D gene TRBD1, 6 bases. The germline CDR1 and CDR2 sequences are MGHDK and SYGVNS. CDR3 length equals 16 residues. The ends were cut back, 4 bases at V and 0 bases at J, with 15 bases in the middle. CDR3 loop: CASSGGGGRMNTEAFF. DNA of the CDR3: TGTGCCAGCAGTGGGGGAGGGGGAAGGATGAACACTGAAGCTTTCTTT. Full variable domain (outside the CDR3, taken from reference TRBV25-1 and TRBJ1-1): EADIYQTPRYLVIGTGKKITLECSQTMGHDKMYWYQQDPGMELHLIHYSYGVNSTEKGDLSSESTVSRIRTEHFPLTLESARPSHTSQYLCASSGGGGRMNTEAFFGQGTRLTVV.

This chain uses TRBV11-3 with TRBJ2-7; D possibly corresponds to TRBD1 (6 bases). CDR3 length: 11 residues. V was trimmed by 5 bases and J by 4 bases, leaving 6 bases between them. The germline gives CDR1 SGHNT, CDR2 YENEEA. CDR3 DNA sequence: TGTGCCAGCAGCACAGGGTACGAGCAGTACTTC. It is translated as CASSTGYEQYF.

This rearrangement joins TRBV30 to TRBJ1-5, with a tentative D call TRBD1 (6 bases). The CDR3 consists of 17 residues. V was clipped by 1 base and J by 6 bases, with 22 bases between them. Germline lookup yields CDR1 GTSNPN and CDR2 SVGIG (reference sequence). In nucleotides, the CDR3 is TGTGCCTGGAGTGAACGACAGGAGGCCCTCAAGAGTCAGCCCCAGCATTTT. This gives the protein CAWSERQEALKSQPQHF. The variable domain in full, with the rest retrieved from reference TRBV30 and TRBJ1-5, is SQTIHQWPATLVQPVGSPLSLECTVEGTSNPNLYWYRQAAGRGLQLLFYSVGIGQISSEVPQNLSASRPQDRQFILSSKKLLLSDSGFYLCAWSERQEALKSQPQHFGDGTRLSIL.